The 16 T cell receptor beta chains presented below share a single source sample, sequenced in a study of cytomegalovirus exposure and HLA in healthy donors. The PCR contained 60 Vbeta and 13 Jbeta primers. The method was immunoSEQ multiplex PCR; TCRdb's version includes in-frame clones alone and lacks a portion of them. The sample gives 150,000 to 200,000 clones, roughly 74% of which show up once; roughly 7.8% is in the top ten. The specimen was PBMCs. All receptors derive from a woman in her 40s in good health and CMV-seropositive.

V and J are TRBV28 and TRBJ2-5; D is ambiguous. The V gene's germline CDR1 is MDHEN and CDR2 SYDVKM. This CDR3 contains 12 residues. The V end was cut by 8 bases, the J end by 0 bases, with 7 bases between. CDR3 nucleotides: TGTGCCAGCGGCCTGTACCAAGAGACCCAGTACTTC. It specifies CASGLYQETQYF.

V gene TRBV5-6 combines with J gene TRBJ2-1; 8 bases are shared with TRBD2. Germline V gene sequence: CDR1 SGHDT, CDR2 YYEEEE. After removal of 0 bases from V and 13 bases from J, the junction contained 3 bases not matched to a gene. The CDR3 totals 12 residues. CDR3 sequence (DNA): TGTGCCAGCAGCTTGGTGGGGACTAGTCAGTTCTTC. It yields the protein CASSLVGTSQFF.

The chain is built from TRBV25-1 and TRBJ2-3; 7 bases fit TRBD2. The junction had 11 bases not matched to a gene; V was cut back by 5 bases and J by 3 bases. From germline, CDR1 is MGHDK and CDR2 SYGVNS. This CDR3 has 16 residues. Here the CDR3 DNA reads TGTGCCAGCAGTACCTGGCGGGGGAGTGAGACAGATACGCAGTATTTT. It is translated as CASSTWRGSETDTQYF. Using reference TRBV25-1 and TRBJ2-3 for the parts outside the CDR3, the full variable domain is EADIYQTPRYLVIGTGKKITLECSQTMGHDKMYWYQQDPGMELHLIHYSYGVNSTEKGDLSSESTVSRIRTEHFPLTLESARPSHTSQYLCASSTWRGSETDTQYFGPGTRLTVL.

The chain is built from TRBV5-8 and TRBJ1-2; no clear D. The CDR3 runs to 14 residues. Trimming took off 0 bases at V and 4 bases at J, with 10 bases between the two ends. In germline, CDR1 is SGHTS, CDR2 YDEGEE. In nucleotides, the CDR3 is TGTGCCAGCAGCTTGGGCAGTCGCTTCTATGGCTACACCTTC. Translation gives CASSLGSRFYGYTF.

The V and J genes are TRBV6-1 and TRBJ2-7; tentative D call: TRBD2 (5 bases). There are 14 residues in the CDR3. Trimming stripped 3 bases from V and 3 bases from J, with 12 bases between. CDR1 and CDR2 (germline): MNHNS, SASEGT. CDR3: CASSENAGHYEQYF. The CDR3 coding sequence is TGTGCCAGCAGTGAGAACGCGGGCCACTACGAGCAGTACTTC.

The chain joins TRBV6-1 to TRBJ1-3; TRBD1 is a possible D gene (5 bases). Germline values: CDR1 MNHNS, CDR2 SASEGT. V was shortened by 5 bases and J by 2 bases, with 10 bases between the two germline ends. This CDR3 comprises 14 residues. The CDR3 is CASSSAGTGNTIYF. As DNA, the CDR3 is TGTGCCAGCAGTTCGGCAGGGACTGGAAACACCATATATTTT.

The V and J genes are TRBV4-3 and TRBJ2-5; possible D gene TRBD1, 6 bases. Near its end, the DNA agrees better with TRBJ2-7, so the J call may be wrong. The V gene's germline CDR1 is LGHNA and CDR2 YSLEER. The CDR3 has 14 residues. CDR3 protein: CASSQAAGAYEQYF. DNA for the CDR3: TGCGCCAGCAGCCAAGCAGCAGGGGCCTACGAGCAGTACTTC.

The chain couples TRBV5-1 to TRBJ2-2; tentatively, D is TRBD1 (6 bases). V lost 4 bases and J lost 5, with 18 bases in between. In germline, CDR1 is SGHRS, CDR2 YFSETQ. This CDR3 has 16 residues. Written as DNA, the CDR3 is TGCGCCAGCAGCCGACTTAATTACAGGGATACCGGGGAGCTGTTTTTT. This encodes CASSRLNYRDTGELFF. The complete variable domain, with remaining parts taken from reference TRBV5-1 and TRBJ2-2, reads KAGVTQTPRYLIKTRGQQVTLSCSPISGHRSVSWYQQTPGQGLQFLFEYFSETQRNKGNFPGRFSGRQFSNSRSEMNVSTLELGDSALYLCASSRLNYRDTGELFFGEGSRLTVL.

The DNA for the CDR3 is TGTGCCAGCAGTGAAGAGGAACTAGCGGCATCCTACAATGAGCAGTTCTTC. Its protein is CASSEEELAASYNEQFF. The rearrangement joins TRBV6-1 to TRBJ2-1, with 8 bases that match TRBD2. Germline CDR1 is MNHNS and CDR2 is SASEGT. V gave up 1 base and J gave up 1 base; unmatched junction bases: 6. The CDR3 is 17 amino acids.

The V call is TRBV2, the J call TRBJ1-2; tentatively, D is TRBD1 (5 bases). V gave up 4 bases and J gave up 7 bases, with 19 bases separating them. This CDR3 has 15 residues. Per the germline V gene, CDR1 is SNHLY and CDR2 is FYNNEI. This chain's CDR3 is CASSGGGAGFGGYTF. In nucleotides, the CDR3 is TGTGCCAGCAGTGGGGGGGGAGCCGGGTTTGGTGGCTACACCTTC.

Comments on this clone: The same CDR3 arises from other DNA sequences in this sample as well. The V gene is TRBV18, the J gene TRBJ2-7, with D possibly being TRBD2 (5 bases). The CDR3 is 12 amino acids. V was cut by 3 bases and J by 5 bases, with 8 bases left in between. Germline lookup yields CDR1 KGHSH and CDR2 LQKENI. CDR3 protein: CASSPGVDEQYF. The CDR3 DNA reads as TGTGCCAGCTCACCCGGGGTTGACGAGCAGTACTTC.

The chain carries TRBV28 and TRBJ2-1; TRBD2 matches 13 bases. J lost 7 bases, V lost 8 bases, and 11 bases had no gene match. Germline CDR1 and CDR2: MDHEN and SYDVKM. The CDR3 has 16 amino acids. The CDR3 DNA follows: TGTGCCAGCTCTTTTGGGACTAGCGGGATAAGGAATGAGCAGTTCTTC. It translates to CASSFGTSGIRNEQFF.

V and J are TRBV11-2 and TRBJ1-1, with 11 bases identical to TRBD1. The CDR3 loop spans 16 amino acids. With V trimmed by 6 bases and J by 5 bases, 11 bases remained unmatched. Germline loops: CDR1 SGHAT, CDR2 FQNNGV. CDR3 region: CASRTGQGAVRTEAFF. CDR3 nucleotides: TGTGCCAGCAGAACCGGACAGGGGGCGGTAAGAACTGAAGCTTTCTTT.

The chain couples TRBV28 to TRBJ2-7; 14 bases line up with TRBD2. The CDR3 is 18 residues long. The germline V gene has CDR1 MDHEN and CDR2 SYDVKM. V was clipped by 6 bases and J by 2 bases; unmatched bases: 12. The CDR3 is CASRGGRLAGGETYEQYF. CDR3 nucleotide sequence: TGTGCCAGCAGGGGGGGCAGACTAGCGGGAGGGGAGACCTACGAGCAGTACTTC.

The genes are TRBV19 and TRBJ2-7; perhaps TRBD2 as D (6 bases). The CDR3 extends over 15 amino acids. V was trimmed by 3 bases and J by 6 bases, leaving 18 bases between them. From germline, CDR1 is LNHDA and CDR2 SQIVND (reference sequence). CDR3 sequence reads: CASSIQGGMGAEQYF. DNA for the CDR3: TGTGCCAGTAGTATTCAAGGCGGGATGGGCGCCGAGCAGTACTTC.

CDR3 in amino acids: CASSPLTGGNYGYTF. In DNA form, the CDR3 reads TGCGCCAGCAGCCCGCTGACAGGGGGCAACTATGGCTACACCTTC. The chain uses TRBV5-1 and TRBJ1-2; 10 nucleotides agree with TRBD1. Trimming at V came to 4 bases and at J to 2 bases, leaving 5 bases not matched to a gene. From germline, CDR1 is SGHRS and CDR2 YFSETQ. CDR3 length: 15 residues.